This T cell receptor (beta chain) was sequenced in a study of shared clonotypes between healthy human individuals. Data came from immunoSEQ multiplex PCR; TCRdb stores just in-frame clones and leaves some out. The sample lists more than 2 million clones, 95% occurring once. General study findings and limits: Researchers sampled only blood; tissue repertoires likely differ. Estimated richness was generally greater in naive than memory subsets.

Donors included only healthy HIV-negative adults lacking recent acute infections or vaccinations. As regards this clone: Its cognate antigen is unknown.

The source of this sequence is a man aged 18-30 years in good health. Source material: naive CD4+ T cells sorted from blood. The subset denotes: CD45RA+ positively selected.

The CDR3 DNA reads TGTGCCAGCAGCTTGGCAAGGGGTAATTCACCCCTCCACTTT. Its protein product is CASSLARGNSPLHF. The rearrangement links TRBV5-6 to TRBJ1-6, with D possibly being TRBD1 (5 bases). This CDR3 is built from 14 residues. CDR1 SGHDT and CDR2 YYEEEE come from the germline V gene. With 0 bases removed from V and 6 bases from J, the gap between germline ends came to 7 bases.